This TCR beta chain appears in the sequencing data of a study of shared clonotypes between healthy human individuals. Naive CD8 cells were CD45RO-negative, positively selected for CCR7, excluding terminally differentiated effector memory CD45RA+ cells. Using immunoSEQ multiplex PCR, the repertoire was profiled, and TCRdb retains in-frame clones only, with some absent. The top ten clones hold more than 1.5% of a sample with around 2.1 million clones, about 92% of them seen once. General study results and limits: Across a handful of donors, naive CD4 shared roughly 5%, naive CD8 3.5% to 4%, memory CD4 2.3%, memory CD8 under 0.5%.

Concerning this clone itself: Its antigen is undetermined.

J was trimmed by 2 bases and V by 4 bases; bases with no gene match: 8. The CDR3 sequence is 15 residues long. Per the germline V gene, CDR1 is SGHTA and CDR2 is FQGNSA. The rearrangement joins TRBV7-2 to TRBJ2-7; 7 bases are shared with TRBD2. Material for sequencing was naive CD8+ T cells from PBMCs. The source of this sequence is a man younger than 30 in good health. Some clones in this sample may be carry-over from other donors' samples. The DNA for the CDR3 is TGTGCCAGCAGCTATTCAGCGGGGTGGACCTACGAGCAGTACTTC. Translating gives CASSYSAGWTYEQYF.